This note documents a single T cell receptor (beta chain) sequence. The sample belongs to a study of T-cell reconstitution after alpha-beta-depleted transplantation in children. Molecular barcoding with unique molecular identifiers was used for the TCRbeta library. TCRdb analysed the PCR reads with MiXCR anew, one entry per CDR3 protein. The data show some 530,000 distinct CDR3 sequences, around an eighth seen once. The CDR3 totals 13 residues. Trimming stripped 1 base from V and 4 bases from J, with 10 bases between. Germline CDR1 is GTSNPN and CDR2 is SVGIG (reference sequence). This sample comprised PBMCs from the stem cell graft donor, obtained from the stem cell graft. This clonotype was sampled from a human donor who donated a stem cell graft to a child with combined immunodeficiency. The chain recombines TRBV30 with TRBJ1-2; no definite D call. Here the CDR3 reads CAWSGAPRYGYTF. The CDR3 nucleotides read TGTGCCTGGAGTGGCGCGCCCCGCTATGGCTACACCTTC.